Included here is one T cell receptor (beta chain) sequence, with context. Its antigen is not known. TCRdb keeps only in-frame clones here, not all; method: immunoSEQ multiplex PCR. The sample lists about 79,000 clones, roughly 80% occurring once. This record comes from a study of PD-1 blockade in mismatch repair-deficient tumors. At the level of the study: Patients had over 10 mismatch repair-deficient cancer types, all previously treated and progressing. Findings and limits, study-wide: Rapid post-treatment expansion, then contraction, generally preceding radiologic response, marked tumor-resident clones.

Germline assignment: CDR1 LGHNA and CDR2 YSLEER. Trimming cost V 1 base and J 2 bases, with 8 bases left between them. The CDR3 contains 14 residues. The rearrangement uses TRBV4-3 and TRBJ1-2; D is undetermined. The source of this sequence is an adult with mismatch repair-deficient cancer. The sequencing here drew on peripheral blood, taken 44 weeks after starting pembrolizumab. The CDR3 coding sequence is TGCGCCAGCAGCCAAGTCCTGGGGAACTATGGCTACACCTTC. This codes for CASSQVLGNYGYTF.